This entry lists 6 T cell receptor beta chains sequenced from one sample in a study of OX40 agonist ivuxolimab in advanced cancers. Receptors were amplified or captured by the immunoSEQ multiplex PCR assay. TCRdb's version of the immuneACCESS table is confined to in-frame rearrangements and falls short of the full clone set. An unresolved V gene accounts for under half of the shortfall where checked; the remainder is of unknown origin. Within this sample are roughly 61,000 clones, with 82% of them counted one time only. The ten largest clonotypes hold more than 0.4% of the sample. The source material was CD4+ or CD8+ T cells sorted from blood, sampled in a trial of the OX40 agonist ivuxolimab. The source of these receptors is an adult with an advanced solid tumor such as melanoma, head and neck, liver or kidney cancer.

The chain combines TRBV19 with TRBJ2-3; D is undetermined. V shed 3 bases and J shed 4 bases, with 8 bases lying between them. Germline V gene sequence: CDR1 LNHDA, CDR2 SQIVND (reference sequence). The CDR3 length is 13 residues. CDR3 in DNA: TGTGCCAGTAGTATTGGGTCCTCAGATACGCAGTATTTT. This encodes CASSIGSSDTQYF.

This chain uses TRBV28 with TRBJ2-7; 9 bases map to TRBD1. Germline V gives CDR1 MDHEN, CDR2 SYDVKM. Trimming at V came to 1 base and at J to 0 bases, leaving 7 bases not matched to a gene. The CDR3 spans 17 residues. CDR3 in amino acids: CASSLYVGTGTSYEQYF. The DNA of the CDR3 is TGTGCCAGCAGTTTATACGTAGGGACAGGGACCTCCTACGAGCAGTACTTC.

The chain carries TRBV5-1 and TRBJ2-5; D is unresolved. This CDR3 comprises 16 residues. Germline V lookup: CDR1 SGHRS, CDR2 YFSETQ. Trimming cost V 4 bases and J 2 bases, with 18 bases left between them. This chain's CDR3 is CASSGDQNALQETQYF. The CDR3, as DNA: TGCGCCAGCAGCGGAGACCAAAACGCCCTTCAAGAGACCCAGTACTTC.

The J gene is TRBJ2-7, the V gene TRBV19; D is tentatively TRBD1 or TRBD2 (5 bases each). The germline CDR1 and CDR2 sequences are LNHDA and SQIVND (reference sequence). V dropped 9 bases and J dropped 1 base, with 10 bases sitting between them. There are 12 residues in the CDR3. This CDR3 reads CASRDVSYEQYF. CDR3 nucleotides: TGTGCCAGCAGGGACGTATCCTACGAGCAGTACTTC.

V usage is TRBV5-1 and J usage is TRBJ2-7; D remains ambiguous. The V end lost 1 base, the J end lost 0 bases, and 8 bases lay between the germline ends. The CDR3 spans 14 residues. Per the germline V gene, CDR1 is SGHRS and CDR2 is YFSETQ. This CDR3 reads CASSLMYSSYEQYF. The CDR3 bases are TGCGCCAGCAGCTTGATGTATTCCTCCTACGAGCAGTACTTC.

The chain joins TRBV11-2 to TRBJ2-1, with D perhaps matching TRBD1 (6 bases). The CDR3 totals 13 residues. Trimming removed 1 base from V and 5 bases from J, with 6 bases in between. Germline CDR1 reads SGHAT; CDR2 reads FQNNGV. The CDR3 sequence: CASSLGQDNEQFF. As DNA, the CDR3 is TGTGCCAGCAGCTTAGGACAGGACAATGAGCAGTTCTTC. Using reference TRBV11-2 and TRBJ2-1 for the parts outside the CDR3, the full variable domain is EAGVAQSPRYKIIEKRQSVAFWCNPISGHATLYWYQQILGQGPKLLIQFQNNGVVDDSQLPKDRFSAERLKGVDSTLKIQPAKLEDSAVYLCASSLGQDNEQFFGPGTRLTVL.